This TCR beta chain was recovered during a study of glioma-infiltrating T cells after dendritic cell vaccination. V was clipped by 0 bases and J by 8 bases; unmatched bases: 4. The CDR3 loop spans 15 amino acids. The germline V gene has CDR1 SGHRS and CDR2 YFSETQ. The PCR used 60 V beta and 13 J beta primers. Sequencing used immunoSEQ multiplex PCR; TCRdb keeps in-frame clones, though not all of them. The sample has 90,000 to 110,000 clones; roughly 89% are singletons. Noted time point: after dendritic cell vaccination, including at tumor progression/relapse. Patients had residual fresh-frozen tumor tissue and more than two years of survival data. PBMC were collected before vaccination, two weeks after the third vaccination, and at progression.

Sequencing was performed on blood, taken after dendritic cell vaccination. The J gene is TRBJ2-1, the V gene TRBV5-1; 11 bases map to TRBD2. The TCR was taken from a human donor with glioblastoma. The CDR3 reads CASSLGSGRVYEQFF. The CDR3 bases are TGCGCCAGCAGCTTGGGTAGCGGGAGGGTATATGAGCAGTTCTTC. Variable domain in full (rest from reference TRBV5-1 and TRBJ2-1): KAGVTQTPRYLIKTRGQQVTLSCSPISGHRSVSWYQQTPGQGLQFLFEYFSETQRNKGNFPGRFSGRQFSNSRSEMNVSTLELGDSALYLCASSLGSGRVYEQFFGPGTRLTVL.